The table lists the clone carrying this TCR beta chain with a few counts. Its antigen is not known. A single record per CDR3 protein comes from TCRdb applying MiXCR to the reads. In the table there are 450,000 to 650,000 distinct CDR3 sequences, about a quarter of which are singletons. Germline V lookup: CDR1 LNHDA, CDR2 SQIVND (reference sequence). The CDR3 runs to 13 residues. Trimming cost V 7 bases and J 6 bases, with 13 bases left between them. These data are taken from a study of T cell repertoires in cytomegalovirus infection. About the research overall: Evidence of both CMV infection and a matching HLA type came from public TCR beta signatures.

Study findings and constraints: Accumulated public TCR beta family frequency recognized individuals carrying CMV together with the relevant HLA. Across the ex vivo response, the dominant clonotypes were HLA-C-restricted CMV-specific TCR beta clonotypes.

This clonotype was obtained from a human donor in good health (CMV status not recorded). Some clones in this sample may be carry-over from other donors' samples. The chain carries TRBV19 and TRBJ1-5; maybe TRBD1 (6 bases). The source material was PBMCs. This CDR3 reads CASTPQGIQPQHF. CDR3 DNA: TGTGCCAGTACCCCACAGGGTATTCAGCCCCAGCATTTT.